One and the same sample provided the 12 T cell receptor beta chains below, sequenced in a study of T cell repertoires in cytomegalovirus infection. TCRdb fed the reads into MiXCR, producing one record per CDR3 protein. The sample includes about 530,000 distinct CDR3 sequences, around 27% seen only once; the top ten take under 15%. Sequencing was done on a sample of PBMCs. The receptors originated from a human donor in good health (CMV status not recorded). Some clones in this sample may be carry-over from other donors' samples.

This chain joins TRBV19 and TRBJ1-1; D may be TRBD1 (5 bases). V shed 6 bases and J shed 5 bases, with 22 bases lying between them. In germline, CDR1 is LNHDA, CDR2 SQIVND (reference sequence). The CDR3 covers 16 residues. CDR3 in DNA: TGTGCCAGTAGCTACCGGGTGGGGGGGGTTGAAACTGAAGCTTTCTTT. Residues: CASSYRVGGVETEAFF.

In this sample, this clonotype turned up a few times. V and J are TRBV6-6 and TRBJ2-5, with 8 bases matching TRBD2. The CDR3 covers 15 residues. The V gene end was trimmed by 0 bases and the J gene end by 5 bases; junction bases not matched to a gene: 5. CDR1 is MNHNY and CDR2 is SVGAGI in the germline V gene (reference sequence). For the CDR3, the DNA is TGTGCCAGCAGTTACTCTACTAGCGGCCCCGAGACCCAGTACTTC. Translating it yields CASSYSTSGPETQYF.

This clonotype was observed a handful of times. The chain couples TRBV9 to TRBJ2-1; D remains ambiguous. Germline CDR1 and CDR2: SGDLS and YYNGEE. The CDR3 consists of 14 residues. The V and J ends lost 0 bases and 6 bases respectively, with 10 bases between them. The CDR3 bases are TGTGCCAGCAGCGTAGGGAATAGGGCCAATGAGCAGTTCTTC. This translates into CASSVGNRANEQFF.

The rearrangement joins TRBV25-1 to TRBJ1-2; 8 nucleotides line up with TRBD1. Trimming removed 3 bases from V and 1 base from J; junction bases left unmatched: 13. Germline CDR1 MGHDK, CDR2 SYGVNS. The CDR3 runs 18 residues. CDR3 coding DNA: TGTGCCAGCAGTGATTCATCCCGGGACAGGCCGGATAACTATGGCTACACCTTC. Translated: CASSDSSRDRPDNYGYTF.

The sample holds many counts of this clonotype. The chain uses TRBV7-8 and TRBJ1-6; D gene unclear. The CDR3 spans 15 residues. The germline V and J ends were trimmed by 1 base and 3 bases, with 7 bases remaining between them. The germline V gene encodes CDR1 SGHVS and CDR2 FQNEAQ. The CDR3 DNA reads TGTGCCAGCAGCTTAGAAGGCAGCTATAATTCACCCCTCCACTTT. Translated: CASSLEGSYNSPLHF. Looking up the rest from reference TRBV7-8 and TRBJ1-6 gives the full variable domain: GAGVSQSPRYKVAKRGQDVALRCDPISGHVSLFWYQQALGQGPEFLTYFQNEAQLDKSGLPSDRFFAERPEGSVSTLKIQRTQQEDSAVYLCASSLEGSYNSPLHFGNGTRLTVT.

The chain couples TRBV28 to TRBJ2-1; 13 positions match TRBD2. Trimming took 5 bases from V and 6 from J; bases not matched to a gene: 7. The CDR3 covers 16 residues. Per germline, CDR1 MDHEN and CDR2 SYDVKM. The CDR3 coding sequence is TGTGCCAGCAGTCCATCGGGACTAGCGGGATTCAATGAGCAGTTCTTC. Translated: CASSPSGLAGFNEQFF.

This clonotype turned up a few times. The V and J genes are TRBV5-1 and TRBJ2-7; 13 bases match TRBD2. This CDR3 contains 16 residues. Germline CDR1 and CDR2: SGHRS and YFSETQ. Trimming cost V 1 base and J 4 bases; bases outside gene matches: 5. CDR3 amino acids: CASSLLGTSGTYEQYF. CDR3 DNA sequence: TGCGCCAGCAGCTTGTTGGGGACTAGCGGGACATACGAGCAGTACTTC.

The chain is built from TRBV15 and TRBJ2-4, with TRBD2 as a possible D gene (6 bases). The germline CDR1 and CDR2 sequences are LNHNV and YYDKDF (reference sequence). The CDR3 runs to 17 residues. V dropped 0 bases and J dropped 0 bases, with 12 bases sitting between them. CDR3 region: CATSREGSGAAKNIQYF. CDR3 nucleotide sequence: TGTGCCACCAGCAGAGAGGGTAGCGGAGCAGCCAAAAACATTCAGTACTTC.

The chain carries TRBV27 and TRBJ2-7, with 7 positions matching TRBD1. With V trimmed by 3 bases and J by 5 bases, 10 bases remained unmatched. The V gene's germline CDR1 is MNHEY and CDR2 SMNVEV (reference sequence). The CDR3 contains 15 residues. The CDR3 DNA reads as TGTGCCAGCAGTTTCTTCGAGACAGGGCTTAACGAGCAGTACTTC. Translated, it gives CASSFFETGLNEQYF.

This sequence joins TRBV18 and TRBJ2-1; D not resolved. CDR3 length: 15 amino acids. CDR1 is KGHSH and CDR2 is LQKENI in the germline V gene. V lost 3 bases and J lost 6, with 15 bases in between. CDR3 DNA: TGTGCCAGCTCACCCGGTAGGCCTATTTTCAATGAGCAGTTCTTC. This translates into CASSPGRPIFNEQFF.

This clonotype was counted only a few times. The V call is TRBV5-4, the J call TRBJ2-5, with 9 bases matching TRBD2. With 0 bases clipped from V and 1 base from J, the junction kept 4 bases outside the gene matches. Germline CDR1 reads SGHNT; CDR2 reads YYREEE (reference sequence). The CDR3 is 16 amino acids. In nucleotides, the CDR3 is TGTGCCAGCAGCTTGGGAACTAGCGGGCCCCAAGAGACCCAGTACTTC. The encoded protein is CASSLGTSGPQETQYF.

This clonotype came up a few times. The chain couples TRBV4-1 to TRBJ2-1; tentatively, D is TRBD2 (5 bases). V was clipped by 0 bases and J by 6 bases, with 12 bases between them. Germline assignment: CDR1 MGHRA and CDR2 YSYEKL. CDR3 length: 15 residues. The CDR3 DNA reads TGCGCCAGCAGCCAAGATAAGGCGGGCTCCAATGAGCAGTTCTTC. This gives the protein CASSQDKAGSNEQFF.